The TCR beta chain under discussion was sequenced for a study of beta chain features in type 1 diabetes listed by TCRdb under 2018. As for the study more broadly: Mean age, gender distribution, total cell number and subset yield did not differ between patients and healthy donors. Across all samples, about 110 million sorted cells were examined, and cell number per subset correlated strongly with RNA yield. In the study, recently diagnosed type 1 diabetes patients and matched healthy donors were compared on the TCRB repertoires of their sorted circulating CD4+ T cell subsets. Regulatory and stem cell-like memory subsets were obtained from only 8 patients and roughly 8 healthy donors, while naive and central memory subsets were obtained from all 30 or so donors.

The entire isolated RNA was reverse transcribed using the High Capacity cDNA Reverse Transcription Kit, and thus expressed TCRB transcripts were sequenced. Deep immunoSEQ sequencing was applied to naive, central memory and regulatory T cell samples, giving an average of about 3.8 million total reads per sample. Sorted cells were lysed in RLT buffer, and RNA was extracted using DNase-treated RNeasy Micro or Mini kits according to cell number. To prevent cross-contamination, every cell subset was processed on its own, while patient and healthy donor samples were processed together. The immunoSEQ multiplex PCR was used to amplify TCRB sequences from cDNA, yielding 87-bp fragments that span the CDR3 region. The amplicons were sequenced using the Illumina HiSeq platform. As for how the authors treated the data: PCR bias was computationally corrected using synthetic template baselines, reads within Hamming distance 2 were collapsed, and singletons that could not be merged were discarded. By aligning reads against IMGT, V, D and J genes, CDR3 length, and insertions or deletions at six rearrangement sites were assigned. Within each subset, clonotype counts were normalized to the number of sorted cells before true diversity and Gini coefficients were calculated with the tcR R package. Repertoire sharing was quantified using the overlap coefficient calculated on TCRB nucleotide sequences. As a proxy for the pre-selection repertoire, out-of-frame TCRB sequences from naive cells were analyzed. TCRdb's version of the immuneACCESS table is confined to in-frame rearrangements and falls short of the full clone set. An unresolved V gene accounts for under half of the shortfall where checked; the remainder is of unknown origin. That table supplies the V and J calls and clone size; D and trimming were determined from the DNA. The sample data list about 900,000 clones, and roughly a sixth of these were observed just once. The ten largest clones take up 0.023% of the sample.

General conclusions and limits of the study: HLA sub-analyses involved small numbers of individuals, so any influence of HLA type on TCRB rearrangement remained unresolved. Fewer insertions and more nucleotide deletions at VDJ recombination sites were observed in patients with type 1 diabetes, implying thymic rearrangement abnormalities. Because cDNA was sequenced instead of genomic DNA, activated cells with high expression could be over-represented, although the groups did not differ in activation or CD3 levels. Shorter templates might be favored by PCR, yet because patient and control samples were amplified and corrected together, any such skew would affect both groups equally. Naive, central memory and regulatory TCRB repertoires appeared to be more alike among patients than among healthy donors. Type 1 diabetes patients showed a moderate but significant shortening of TCRB CDR3 length in all four CD4+ subsets.

Each donor gave one peripheral blood draw, roughly 0.11 L on average, collected into heparinised tubes. Naive, central memory, regulatory and stem cell-like memory CD4+ T cells were sorted on a BD FACSAria II using a panel including CD45RO, CCR7, CD25, CD127, CD95 and CD27. Purity was above 95% for every sorted population. PBMCs were isolated right away by Lymphoprep density gradient centrifugation and were stained directly, without culture. Samples were stained and sorted in pairs, with one healthy donor and one patient per experiment, so that batch effects were minimized. A note on this clone: Its antigen is currently not known. One base away there is no much larger clone; base qualities are not given.

The material sequenced was naive CD4+ T cells from blood. The cell subset or site tag for this specimen amounts to: true naive CD4+ T cells. This TCR derives from a woman younger than 30 in good health.

The nucleotide sequence is given as TGTGCCATCAGCCGGACTAGCGGGAGAGAGAACACCGGGGAGCTGTTTTTT. It translates to CAISRTSGRENTGELFF. Here the chain combines TRBV10-3 and TRBJ2-2; a stretch of 13 junction bases matches TRBD2. The germline V gene yields ENHRY for CDR1 and SYGVKD for CDR2. From V the trimming removes 6 bases and from J it removes 1 base, while the gene matches leave 5 bases of the junction unaccounted for. Measured from the cysteine to the phenylalanine, the CDR3 is 17 residues long. Of the read, only the CDR3 DNA is kept; its 51 bases are in frame from base 1.